This T cell receptor (beta chain) was sequenced during a study of shared clonotypes between healthy human individuals. Profiling relied on immunoSEQ multiplex PCR, and the TCRdb table lists in-frame clones only, not all of them. In the table there are about 470,000 clones, about 85% of which are singletons. J was trimmed by 1 base and V by 3 bases; bases with no gene match: 5. This CDR3 has 15 residues. Germline V gene data show CDR1 as SNHLY and CDR2 as FYNNEI. This clone was detected a few times. The receptor was derived from a woman in her 40s in good health. Some clones in this sample may be carry-over from other donors' samples. The source material was PBMCs. The V gene is TRBV2, the J gene TRBJ1-1; the match to TRBD1 covers 7 bases. In nucleotides, the CDR3 is TGTGCCAGCAGTGACGCGGGACAGACGAACACTGAAGCTTTCTTT. Translating gives CASSDAGQTNTEAFF.